This record looks at one T cell receptor (beta chain) sequence and its context. What it binds is unknown. The protocol was immunoSEQ multiplex PCR, while the TCRdb copy is restricted to in-frame clones and leaves out a portion. Of 70,000 or so clones in the sample, around 90% were seen once. These data come from a study of OX40 agonist ivuxolimab in advanced cancers. General study findings and limits: Antigen specificity was not determined for the expanded peripheral T cells.

The CDR3 runs 17 residues. V was clipped by 0 bases and J by 4 bases, with 19 bases between them. Germline CDR1 and CDR2: MNHNS and SASEGT. This chain links TRBV6-1 with TRBJ2-7; D not resolved. The starting material was CD4+ or CD8+ T cells sorted from blood, obtained in a trial of the OX40 agonist ivuxolimab. This TCR derives from an adult with an advanced solid tumor such as melanoma, head and neck, liver or kidney cancer. CDR3 region: CASSEALNPLGYYEQYF. CDR3 nucleotides: TGTGCCAGCAGTGAAGCCCTTAATCCTCTTGGATATTACGAGCAGTACTTC.